The 5 T cell receptor beta chains below come from one sample, sequenced in a study of blood T cell repertoires in COVID-19. The method was immunoSEQ multiplex PCR; TCRdb's version includes in-frame clones alone and lacks a portion of them. The data contain 150,000 to 200,000 clones, about 83% of them singletons. The sequenced material came from peripheral blood. All receptors derive from a person between 65 and 79 years old with COVID-19, enrolled during active disease.

The V and J genes are TRBV3-1 (or the pseudogene TRBV3-2) and TRBJ2-1; TRBD1 matches 8 bases. V gave up 7 bases and J gave up 6 bases; unmatched junction bases: 8. Germline lookup yields CDR1 LGHDT and CDR2 YNNKEL (reference sequence). The CDR3 length is 14 residues. CDR3 in amino acids: CASTHSGGANEQFF. The CDR3 region has the DNA TGTGCCAGCACACATTCAGGGGGCGCCAATGAGCAGTTCTTC.

This rearrangement joins TRBV7-8 to TRBJ2-1, with D possibly TRBD2 on 6 matching bases. CDR1 is SGHVS and CDR2 is FQNEAQ in the germline V gene. V shed 5 bases and J shed 9 bases, with 14 bases lying between them. The CDR3 sequence is 13 residues long. The CDR3 sequence: CASSPLRETEQFF. CDR3 in DNA: TGTGCCAGCAGCCCCCTACGGGAGACTGAGCAGTTCTTC.

The chain is built from TRBV6-1 and TRBJ2-4, with TRBD1 identical over 9 bases. V lost 2 bases and J lost 3; bases outside the gene matches: 2. The germline V gene encodes CDR1 MNHNS and CDR2 SASEGT. CDR3 length: 15 amino acids. The CDR3, as DNA: TGTGCCAGCAGTGAAATGACAGGGGGCAAAAACATTCAGTACTTC. Its translation is CASSEMTGGKNIQYF.

The chain recombines TRBV6-6 with TRBJ2-5; 7 positions match TRBD2. The CDR3 is made up of 16 amino acids. Germline loops: CDR1 MNHNY, CDR2 SVGAGI (reference sequence). V lost 4 bases to trimming and J lost 0 bases; unmatched junction nucleotides: 8. As DNA, the CDR3 is TGTGCCAGCAGTTCCGACTTTAGCGGGTACCAAGAGACCCAGTACTTC. As protein: CASSSDFSGYQETQYF.

The V call is TRBV19, the J call TRBJ2-2; D unclear. V was shortened by 7 bases and J by 0 bases, with 9 bases between the two germline ends. There are 14 residues in the CDR3. The germline gives CDR1 LNHDA, CDR2 SQIVND (reference sequence). The CDR3 nucleotides are TGTGCCAGTATGTGGCGGACGAACACCGGGGAGCTGTTTTTT. Its translation is CASMWRTNTGELFF.